This entry is about one T cell receptor beta chain. The data belong to a study of blood T cell repertoires in COVID-19. Study background: Spain, Italy and the United States supplied samples that represented acute and convalescent COVID-19.

In the authors' methods: Reference gene primer amplification in the assay estimated nucleated cell counts. The table came from immunoSEQ multiplex PCR; TCRdb's copy has only in-frame clones and leaves some out. V and J calls and clone size are as listed in that table; D and trimming were resolved from the DNA. The repertoire holds about 330,000 clones, about 84% seen once, with around 1.5% in the top ten. This sequence originates from a woman in her fifties or sixties with acute or convalescent COVID-19. The material sequenced was peripheral blood.

CDR3 sequence reads: CASSLNPRPSGRARADTQYF. The DNA for the CDR3 is TGTGCCAGCAGCTTAAACCCGAGGCCTAGCGGGAGGGCCAGGGCAGATACGCAGTATTTT. The rearrangement joins TRBV7-6 to TRBJ2-3; TRBD2 matches 12 bases. The trim removed 2 bases at V and 4 bases at J, leaving 16 bases unmatched. Looked up from germline, CDR1 is SGHVS and CDR2 is FNYEAQ. The CDR3 is 20 residues long.